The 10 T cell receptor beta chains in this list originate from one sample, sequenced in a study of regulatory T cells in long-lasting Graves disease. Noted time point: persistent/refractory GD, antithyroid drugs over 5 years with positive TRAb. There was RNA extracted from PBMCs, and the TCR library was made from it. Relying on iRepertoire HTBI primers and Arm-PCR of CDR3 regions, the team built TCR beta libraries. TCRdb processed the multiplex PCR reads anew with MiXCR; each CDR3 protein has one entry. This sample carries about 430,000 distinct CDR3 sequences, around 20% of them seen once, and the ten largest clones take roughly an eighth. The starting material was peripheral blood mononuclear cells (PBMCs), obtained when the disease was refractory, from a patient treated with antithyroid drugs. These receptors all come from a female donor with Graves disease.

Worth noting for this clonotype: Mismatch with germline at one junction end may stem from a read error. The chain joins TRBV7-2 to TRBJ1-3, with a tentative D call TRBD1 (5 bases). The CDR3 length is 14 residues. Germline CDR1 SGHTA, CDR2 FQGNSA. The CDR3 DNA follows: TGTGCCAGCAGCCGTGGGGGGACCGGAAACACCACATATTTT. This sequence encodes CASSRGGTGNTTYF.

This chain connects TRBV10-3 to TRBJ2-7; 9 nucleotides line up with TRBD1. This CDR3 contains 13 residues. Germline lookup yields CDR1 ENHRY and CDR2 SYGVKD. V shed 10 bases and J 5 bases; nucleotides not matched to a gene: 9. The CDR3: CATKDRGTHEQYF. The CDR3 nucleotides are TGTGCCACCAAGGACAGGGGAACCCACGAGCAGTACTTC.

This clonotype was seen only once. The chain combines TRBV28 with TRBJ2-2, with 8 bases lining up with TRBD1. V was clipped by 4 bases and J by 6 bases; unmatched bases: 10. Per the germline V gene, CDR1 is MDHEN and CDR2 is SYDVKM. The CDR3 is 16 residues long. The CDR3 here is CASSSSGTGYAGELFF. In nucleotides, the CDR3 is TGTGCCAGCAGTTCCTCCGGGACAGGATACGCCGGGGAGCTGTTTTTT.

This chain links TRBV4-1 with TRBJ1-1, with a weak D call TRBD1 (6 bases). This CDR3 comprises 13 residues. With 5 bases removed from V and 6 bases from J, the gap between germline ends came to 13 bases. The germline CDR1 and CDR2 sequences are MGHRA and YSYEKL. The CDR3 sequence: CASSDYRVAEAFF. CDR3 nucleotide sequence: TGCGCCAGCAGCGACTACAGGGTTGCTGAAGCTTTCTTT.

Written as DNA, the CDR3 is TGTGCCAGCAGCCTCGGGACGGATAATTCACCCCTCCACTTT. Translation gives CASSLGTDNSPLHF. The chain carries TRBV14 and TRBJ1-6; a weak D match, TRBD1 (5 bases). The germline V gene has CDR1 SGHDN and CDR2 FVKESK. CDR3 length equals 14 residues. The V end lost 4 bases, the J end lost 5 bases, and 9 bases lay between the germline ends.

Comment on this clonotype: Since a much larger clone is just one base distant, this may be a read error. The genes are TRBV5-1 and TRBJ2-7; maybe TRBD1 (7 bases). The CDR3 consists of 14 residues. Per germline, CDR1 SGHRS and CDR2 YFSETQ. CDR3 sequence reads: CTSRKLTRGDEQYF. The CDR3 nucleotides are TGCACCAGCAGAAAGCTGACCAGGGGGGACGAGCAGTACTTC.

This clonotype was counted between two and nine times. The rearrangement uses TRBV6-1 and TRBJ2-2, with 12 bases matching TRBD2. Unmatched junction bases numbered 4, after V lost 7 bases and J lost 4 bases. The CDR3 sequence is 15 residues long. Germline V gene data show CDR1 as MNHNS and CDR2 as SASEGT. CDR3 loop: CASIPTSGGTGELFF. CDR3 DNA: TGTGCCAGCATCCCGACTAGCGGGGGCACCGGGGAGCTGTTTTTT.

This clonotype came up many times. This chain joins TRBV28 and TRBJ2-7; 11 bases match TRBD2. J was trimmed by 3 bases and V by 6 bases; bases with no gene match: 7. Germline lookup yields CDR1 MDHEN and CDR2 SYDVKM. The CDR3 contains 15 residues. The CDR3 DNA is TGTGCCAGCAGCCAAACTAGCGGGAGATTCTACGAGCAGTACTTC. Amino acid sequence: CASSQTSGRFYEQYF.

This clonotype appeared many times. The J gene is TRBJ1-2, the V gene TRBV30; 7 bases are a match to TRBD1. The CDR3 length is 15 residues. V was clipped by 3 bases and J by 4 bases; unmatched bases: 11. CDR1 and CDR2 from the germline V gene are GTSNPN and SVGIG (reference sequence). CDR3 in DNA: TGTGCCTGGAGCCCCTCACAGGGGAACTCCTATGGCTACACCTTC. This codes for CAWSPSQGNSYGYTF.

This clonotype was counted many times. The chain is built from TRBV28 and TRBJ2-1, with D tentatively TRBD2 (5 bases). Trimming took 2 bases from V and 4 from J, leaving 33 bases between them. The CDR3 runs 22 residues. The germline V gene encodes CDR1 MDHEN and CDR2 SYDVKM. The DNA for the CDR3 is TGTGCCAGCAGTTTAGAGAGGGTTTTGGCATGGCTGGACCGTAGGATATACAATGAGCAGTTCTTC. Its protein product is CASSLERVLAWLDRRIYNEQFF. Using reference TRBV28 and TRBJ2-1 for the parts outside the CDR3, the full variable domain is DVKVTQSSRYLVKRTGEKVFLECVQDMDHENMFWYRQDPGLGLRLIYFSYDVKMKEKGDIPEGYSVSREKKERFSLILESASTNQTSMYLCASSLERVLAWLDRRIYNEQFFGPGTRLTVL.